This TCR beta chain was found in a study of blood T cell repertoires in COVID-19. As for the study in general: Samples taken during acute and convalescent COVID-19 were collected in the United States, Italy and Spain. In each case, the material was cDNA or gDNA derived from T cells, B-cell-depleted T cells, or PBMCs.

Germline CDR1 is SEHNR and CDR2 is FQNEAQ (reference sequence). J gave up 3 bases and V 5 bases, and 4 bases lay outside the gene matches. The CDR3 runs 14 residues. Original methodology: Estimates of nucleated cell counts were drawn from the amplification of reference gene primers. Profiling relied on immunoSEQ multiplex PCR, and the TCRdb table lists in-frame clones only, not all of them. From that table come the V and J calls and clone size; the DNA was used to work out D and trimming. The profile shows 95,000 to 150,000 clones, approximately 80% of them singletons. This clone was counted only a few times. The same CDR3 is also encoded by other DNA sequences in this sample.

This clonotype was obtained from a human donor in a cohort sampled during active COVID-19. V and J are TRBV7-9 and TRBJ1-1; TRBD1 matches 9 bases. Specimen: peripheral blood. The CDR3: CASSLGQGHTEAFF. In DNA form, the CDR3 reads TGTGCCAGCAGCCTCGGACAGGGGCACACTGAAGCTTTCTTT.